The clone carrying this T cell receptor (beta chain) appeared many times. What it recognizes is unknown. TCRdb re-called the RACE reads with MiXCR, one entry per CDR3 protein. The data hold over 75,000 distinct CDR3 sequences, with 11% observed a single time. Time point: patch test 3, about 24 weeks after DPC sensitization. The treatment: therapeutic diphenylcyclopropenone sensitization with weekly scalp DPC. At every patch-test visit, blood was drawn before the patch test was applied. These data come from a study of human T cells and chemical hapten exposure. Regarding the study as a whole: Significantly greater numbers of large CDR3 similarity clusters came from expanded TCRs than from controls.

The germline CDR1 and CDR2 sequences are MNHEY and SVGAGI. V dropped 6 bases and J dropped 2 bases, with 14 bases sitting between them. The CDR3 contains 15 residues. This clonotype originated in a woman in her thirties with alopecia areata. Some clones in this sample may be carry-over from other donors' samples. The chain carries TRBV6-5 and TRBJ2-1; D gene uncertain. The material was whole blood, obtained in connection with sensitization to the hapten diphenylcyclopropenone (DPC). The CDR3 is CASSPRWSTYNEQFF. CDR3 DNA sequence: TGTGCCAGCAGCCCCCGGTGGAGCACCTACAATGAGCAGTTCTTC.